These 10 T cell receptor beta chains were all obtained from the same sample, sequenced in a study of cytomegalovirus exposure and HLA in healthy donors. PCR amplification relied on 60 Vbeta primers (plus 13 Jbeta primers). Sequencing was performed with immunoSEQ multiplex PCR; in TCRdb, only in-frame clones are kept and a portion is missing. Among about 140,000 clones listed, 70% to 85% were seen once. The material sequenced was PBMCs. Source of these receptors: a man aged 40-50 years in good health and CMV-seronegative.

This chain uses TRBV15 with TRBJ2-7, with 11 nucleotides matching TRBD2. There are 16 residues in the CDR3. Trimming took 4 bases from V and 9 from J; bases not matched to a gene: 14. Germline V gene sequence: CDR1 LNHNV, CDR2 YYDKDF (reference sequence). CDR3: CATSTSGLAGFAGQYF. In DNA, the CDR3 is TGTGCCACCAGCACCTCCGGACTAGCGGGTTTTGCAGGGCAGTACTTC.

The chain recombines TRBV25-1 with TRBJ2-3; D is possibly TRBD1 (6 bases). Looked up from germline, CDR1 is MGHDK and CDR2 is SYGVNS. Trimming stripped 10 bases from V and 2 bases from J, with 13 bases between. The CDR3 runs to 13 residues. CDR3 region: CATAPGVTDTQYF. In DNA, the CDR3 is TGTGCCACCGCCCCAGGGGTCACAGATACGCAGTATTTT.

This clone was seen more than once but under ten times. The gene calls are TRBV19 and TRBJ2-2; TRBD2 might be the D (5 bases). The CDR3 covers 15 residues. The germline V gene encodes CDR1 LNHDA and CDR2 SQIVND (reference sequence). Trimming stripped 4 bases from V and 3 bases from J, with 12 bases between. CDR3: CASSRIERDTGELFF. CDR3 coding DNA: TGTGCCAGTAGTAGGATCGAGAGGGACACCGGGGAGCTGTTTTTT. The full variable domain, with the rest looked up from reference TRBV19 and TRBJ2-2, is DGGITQSPKYLFRKEGQNVTLSCEQNLNHDAMYWYRQDPGQGLRLIYYSQIVNDFQKGDIAEGYSVSREKKESFPLTVTSAQKNPTAFYLCASSRIERDTGELFFGEGSRLTVL.

The chain couples TRBV11-3 to TRBJ2-3; TRBD2 matches at 7 bases. Germline CDR1 SGHNT, CDR2 YENEEA. The CDR3 runs 12 residues. With 8 bases clipped from V and 6 bases from J, the junction kept 5 bases outside the gene matches. CDR3 DNA sequence: TGTGCCAGCTCTCTCGGGGGGGATACGCAGTATTTT. It is translated as CASSLGGDTQYF.

The chain recombines TRBV6-5 with TRBJ2-5; D gene unclear. Germline lookup yields CDR1 MNHEY and CDR2 SVGAGI. CDR3 length: 15 amino acids. The germline V and J ends were trimmed by 2 bases and 2 bases, with 12 bases remaining between them. The CDR3 loop reads CASSYAQAPQETQYF. The CDR3 region has the DNA TGTGCCAGCAGTTACGCGCAGGCACCTCAAGAGACCCAGTACTTC.

The chain carries TRBV7-2 and TRBJ2-7, with TRBD2 identical over 7 bases. Germline CDR1 SGHTA, CDR2 FQGNSA. This CDR3 comprises 14 residues. After removal of 6 bases from V and 1 base from J, the junction contained 6 bases not matched to a gene. CDR3 loop: CASSPSSGSYEQYF. CDR3 bases: TGTGCCAGCAGTCCTTCTAGCGGTTCCTACGAGCAGTACTTC.

The chain joins TRBV5-5 to TRBJ2-7; 9 positions agree with TRBD2. Germline V gene data show CDR1 as SGHKS and CDR2 as YYEKEE (reference sequence). The length of the CDR3 is 16 residues. Trimming cost V 0 bases and J 0 bases; bases outside gene matches: 4. The CDR3 here is CASSLAILAGSYEQYF. The CDR3 DNA follows: TGTGCCAGCAGCTTGGCCATACTAGCGGGCTCCTACGAGCAGTACTTC.

This rearrangement joins TRBV4-1 to TRBJ2-3, with 7 bases lining up with TRBD2. The length of the CDR3 is 18 residues. Per the germline V gene, CDR1 is MGHRA and CDR2 is YSYEKL. The J segment lost 6 bases and the V segment lost 1 base, leaving 16 bases of the junction unmatched. The CDR3 nucleotides read TGCGCCAGCAGCCAAGTTGGGGAGGGGTTTAGACTTTGGGATACGCAGTATTTT. Residues: CASSQVGEGFRLWDTQYF.

The chain uses TRBV5-5 and TRBJ2-6; 11 bases align to TRBD1. The CDR3 is made up of 19 amino acids. The germline gives CDR1 SGHKS, CDR2 YYEKEE (reference sequence). The V gene end was trimmed by 4 bases and the J gene end by 2 bases; junction bases not matched to a gene: 11. CDR3 sequence (DNA): TGTGCCAGCAGCCTACTGATGGGGACAGGGGGTGCTGGGGCCAACGTCCTGACTTTC. Protein: CASSLLMGTGGAGANVLTF.

The chain joins TRBV29-1 to TRBJ2-7; a possible D gene is TRBD2 (6 bases). Germline loops: CDR1 SQVTM, CDR2 ANQGSEA. V lost 5 bases to trimming and J lost 2 bases, with 19 bases between them. CDR3 length: 15 amino acids. Written as DNA, the CDR3 is TGCAGCGTTCTCATACCGGGACTCGTTACCTACGAGCAGTACTTC. Translation gives CSVLIPGLVTYEQYF.